The 6 T cell receptor beta chains given below trace back to one sample, sequenced in a study of shared clonotypes between healthy human individuals (dated by TCRdb to 2020 to 2022). Library construction relied on the immunoSEQ multiplex PCR assay. TCRdb's version of the immuneACCESS table is confined to in-frame rearrangements and falls short of the full clone set. An unresolved V gene accounts for under half of the shortfall where checked; the remainder is of unknown origin. In this sample the table shows 2 million to 3 million clones, approximately 93% of which occur a single time. The ten largest clones represent more than 0.35% of the sample. What was sequenced was naive CD4+ T cells from PBMCs. The sample's cell subset or site label is to be understood as: CD45RA+ positively selected. The source is a man aged 18 to 30 in good health. Some clones in this sample may be carry-over from other donors' samples.

The rearrangement joins TRBV28 to TRBJ1-5, with D possibly being TRBD1 (5 bases). CDR3 length: 16 amino acids. Germline-derived CDR1 and CDR2 are MDHEN and SYDVKM. The V end lost 6 bases, the J end lost 3 bases, and 18 bases lay between the germline ends. CDR3 sequence (DNA): TGTGCCAGCAGGCCCCGGGACGTAGCACTCAATCAGCCCCAGCATTTT. It is translated as CASRPRDVALNQPQHF.

The rearrangement links TRBV28 to TRBJ2-2; tentatively, D is TRBD1 or TRBD2 (5 bases each). V dropped 3 bases and J dropped 4 bases, with 12 bases sitting between them. The germline CDR1 and CDR2 sequences are MDHEN and SYDVKM. The CDR3 is 15 residues long. The CDR3 sequence: CASSLPYGGTGELFF. DNA for the CDR3: TGTGCCAGCAGTTTGCCGTATGGGGGCACCGGGGAGCTGTTTTTT.

The V call is TRBV18, the J call TRBJ2-7; 7 bases fit TRBD1. Germline V gene data show CDR1 as KGHSH and CDR2 as LQKENI. The ends lost 2 bases at V and 0 bases at J; junction bases unmatched: 7. The CDR3 contains 16 residues. CDR3 bases: TGTGCCAGCTCACCAGTAGGGGGCCCCAGCTCCTACGAGCAGTACTTC. It translates to CASSPVGGPSSYEQYF. Full variable domain (missing parts from reference TRBV18 and TRBJ2-7): NAGVMQNPRHLVRRRGQEARLRCSPMKGHSHVYWYRQLPEEGLKFMVYLQKENIIDESGMPKERFSAEFPKEGPSILRIQQVVRGDSAAYFCASSPVGGPSSYEQYFGPGTRLTVT.

The chain is built from TRBV5-1 and TRBJ1-2, with 8 positions matching TRBD1. With 4 bases clipped from V and 4 bases from J, the junction kept 6 bases outside the gene matches. CDR1 is SGHRS and CDR2 is YFSETQ in the germline V gene. This CDR3 has 14 amino acids. As DNA, the CDR3 is TGCGCCAGCAGCCAACGACAGGGGCCCTATGGCTACACCTTC. Translation: CASSQRQGPYGYTF.

This chain uses TRBV2 with TRBJ1-4, with D unclear. Germline loops: CDR1 SNHLY, CDR2 FYNNEI. The ends were cut back, 4 bases at V and 8 bases at J, with 14 bases in the middle. The CDR3 extends over 14 amino acids. Written as DNA, the CDR3 is TGTGCCAGCAGTGCCGAAGCCGGGTACGAAAAACTGTTTTTT. Translation gives CASSAEAGYEKLFF.

This rearrangement joins TRBV30 to TRBJ1-5; perhaps TRBD1 as D (5 bases). The CDR3 length is 13 residues. The V end was cut by 3 bases, the J end by 4 bases, with 10 bases between. Germline loops: CDR1 GTSNPN, CDR2 SVGIG (reference sequence). In nucleotides, the CDR3 is TGTGCCTGGAGGGACGGGGGTAATCAGCCCCAGCATTTT. Translating gives CAWRDGGNQPQHF.